Listed below are T cell receptor beta chains from one sample, sequenced in a study of human T cells and chemical hapten exposure. A single record per CDR3 protein comes from TCRdb applying MiXCR to the RACE reads. The sample records about 110,000 distinct CDR3 sequences, 9% to 9.5% being singletons. The sample in question was whole blood, obtained in connection with sensitization to the hapten diphenylcyclopropenone (DPC). Source of these receptors: a woman aged 40 to 50 with alopecia areata. Some clones in this sample may be carry-over from other donors' samples. Each CDR3 is given with its conserved first and last residue. The D gene is left open where the match is weak. Only part of the rows carry a size: once, few, many, or a class if the clone is expanded.

v_call	j_call	clone_size	d_call	cdr3_aa	cdr3_nt
TRBV18	TRBJ1-3	NA	NA	CASSPRDRSSGNTIYF	TGTGCCAGCTCACCAAGGGACCGATCCTCTGGAAACACCATATATTTT
TRBV7-3	TRBJ2-3	NA	TRBD1	CASSPRGGQGSDTQYF	TGTGCCAGCAGCCCGCGAGGGGGACAGGGGTCGGATACGCAGTATTTT
TRBV11-2	TRBJ2-7	NA	TRBD2	CASSLTSGGNYEQYF	TGTGCCAGCAGCTTGACCAGCGGGGGTAATTACGAGCAGTACTTC
TRBV5-5	TRBJ1-2	many	NA	CASSPLPGGGNGYTF	TGTGCCAGCAGCCCCCTCCCGGGAGGGGGTAATGGCTACACCTTC
TRBV7-9	TRBJ1-1	NA	NA	CASSFDRGAEAFF	TGTGCCAGCAGCTTCGACCGAGGTGCTGAAGCTTTCTTT
TRBV7-6	TRBJ2-1	NA	NA	CASSSTGIYNEQFF	TGTGCCAGCAGCTCCACAGGGATCTACAATGAGCAGTTCTTC
TRBV29-1	TRBJ2-7	few	NA	CSVRDGFSYEQYF	TGCAGCGTTAGGGACGGATTCTCCTACGAGCAGTACTTC
TRBV12-3/TRBV12-4	TRBJ1-1	many	TRBD1	CASRPPTGRLNTEAFF	TGTGCCAGCAGACCACCGACAGGGCGCTTGAACACTGAAGCTTTCTTT
TRBV6-2/TRBV6-3	TRBJ2-4	NA	NA	CASSSGSSLNIQYF	TGTGCCAGCAGCTCAGGGTCGAGTCTAAACATTCAGTACTTC
TRBV6-5	TRBJ1-1	NA	NA	CASRKRPENTEVFF	TGTGCCAGCAGGAAGCGTCCGGAGAACACTGAAGTTTTCTTT
TRBV20-1	TRBJ1-3	many	NA	CSAPSAHSGNTIYF	TGCAGTGCTCCATCTGCCCACTCTGGAAACACCATATATTTT
TRBV5-4	TRBJ1-4	few	NA	CASSSGVANEKLFF	TGTGCCAGCAGCTCTGGGGTTGCTAATGAAAAACTGTTTTTT
TRBV5-1	TRBJ2-3	few	TRBD2	CASSSTGTSGGQGTDTQYF	TGCGCCAGCAGCTCCACCGGGACTAGCGGGGGGCAAGGCACAGATACGCAGTATTTT
TRBV20-1	TRBJ2-3	many	NA	CSAFPTAGDTQYF	TGCAGTGCCTTCCCCACAGCTGGAGATACGCAGTATTTT
TRBV18	TRBJ2-7	few	NA	CASSPLGGPPDEQYF	TGTGCCAGCTCACCACTGGGGGGCCCTCCTGACGAGCAGTACTTC
TRBV3-1	TRBJ2-2	many	NA	CASSHPAGGAGELFF	TGTGCCAGCAGCCATCCCGCCGGGGGAGCCGGGGAGCTGTTTTTT
TRBV6-1	TRBJ2-1	once	NA	CASSAFTTSGVLYNERFF	TGTGCCAGCAGTGCCTTTACCACGAGCGGCGTCTTATACAATGAGCGGTTCTTC
TRBV28	TRBJ1-1	NA	NA	CASSPGSMNTEAFF	TGTGCCAGCAGTCCAGGAAGCATGAACACTGAAGCTTTCTTT
TRBV18	TRBJ1-4	many	NA	CASSPQKGLGEKLFF	TGTGCCAGCTCACCACAGAAGGGCTTAGGGGAAAAACTGTTTTTT
TRBV6-5	TRBJ1-2	many	NA	CASSYGRGPSTF	TGTGCCAGCAGTTACGGCAGGGGCCCCTCCACCTTC
TRBV6-6	TRBJ1-5	NA	NA	CASSPRENNQPQHF	TGTGCCAGCAGTCCCCGGGAGAACAATCAGCCCCAGCATTTT
TRBV29-1	TRBJ2-1	NA	NA	CSAQWSEVVF	TGCAGCGCCCAATGGTCGGAGGTGGTCTTC
TRBV30	TRBJ2-5	many	TRBD2	CASQLAGGNQYF	TGTGCCTCCCAACTAGCGGGGGGTAATCAGTACTTC
TRBV7-2	TRBJ1-1	many	TRBD1	CASSSWTGQSEAFF	TGTGCCAGCAGCTCTTGGACAGGGCAGTCGGAAGCTTTCTTT
TRBV20-1	TRBJ1-2	few	NA	CSALRDTF	TGCAGTGCACTAAGGGACACCTTC
TRBV6-2/TRBV6-3	TRBJ1-2	many	NA	CASSSRAGGYTF	TGTGCCAGCAGTTCCAGGGCTGGTGGCTACACCTTC
TRBV20-1	TRBJ2-1	many	TRBD2	CSAVPGLGNEQFF	TGCAGTGCTGTCCCGGGACTAGGGAATGAGCAGTTCTTC
TRBV11-2	TRBJ2-1	many	TRBD2	CASSLDPWGGEQFF	TGTGCCAGCAGCTTAGATCCATGGGGGGGTGAGCAGTTCTTC
TRBV24-1	TRBJ2-1	few	TRBD1	CATSDSGQGARNEQFF	TGTGCCACCAGTGACTCGGGACAGGGGGCTCGGAATGAGCAGTTCTTC
TRBV29-1	TRBJ2-5	many	TRBD2	CSASGLGETQYF	TGCAGCGCAAGCGGACTAGGAGAGACCCAGTACTTC
TRBV5-4	TRBJ1-5	few	NA	CASSLEARAYSNQPQHF	TGTGCCAGCAGCTTGGAGGCCCGGGCCTATAGCAATCAGCCCCAGCATTTT
TRBV7-2	TRBJ2-2	few	NA	CASSLQQATGELFF	TGTGCCAGCAGCTTACAACAGGCCACCGGGGAGCTGTTTTTT
TRBV29-1	TRBJ2-3	few	TRBD1	CSVEVDRGRADTQYF	TGCAGCGTTGAAGTGGACAGGGGGCGGGCAGATACGCAGTATTTT
TRBV4-3	TRBJ1-1	many	TRBD1	CASSQDHGQGRGAFF	TGCGCCAGCAGCCAAGATCACGGACAGGGACGGGGAGCTTTCTTT
TRBV7-6	TRBJ2-1	many	TRBD2	CASSSSGGRGRFF	TGTGCCAGCAGCTCCAGCGGGGGGAGAGGAAGGTTCTTC